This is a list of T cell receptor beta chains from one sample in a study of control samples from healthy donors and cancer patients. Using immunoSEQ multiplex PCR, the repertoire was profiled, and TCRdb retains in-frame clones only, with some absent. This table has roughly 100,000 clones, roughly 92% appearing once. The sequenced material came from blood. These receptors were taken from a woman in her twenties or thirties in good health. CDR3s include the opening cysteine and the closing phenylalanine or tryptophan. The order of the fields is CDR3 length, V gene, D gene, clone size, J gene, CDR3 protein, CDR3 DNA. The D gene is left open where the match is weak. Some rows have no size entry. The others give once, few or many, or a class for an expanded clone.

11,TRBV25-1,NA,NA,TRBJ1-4,CATGWDEKLFF,TGTGCCACCGGGTGGGATGAAAAACTGTTTTTT
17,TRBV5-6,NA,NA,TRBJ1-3,CASSSRRSRSSGNTIYF,TGTGCCAGCAGCTCCCGACGGAGCAGAAGCTCTGGAAACACCATATATTTT
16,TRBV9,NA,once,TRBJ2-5,CASSVGTMRTMETQYF,TGTGCCAGCAGCGTAGGGACTATGCGGACCATGGAGACCCAGTACTTC
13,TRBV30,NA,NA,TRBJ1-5,CAWSSQGYQPQHF,TGTGCCTGGAGTTCCCAGGGGTATCAGCCCCAGCATTTT
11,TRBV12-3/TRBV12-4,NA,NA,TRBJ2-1,CASSSYNEQFF,TGTGCCAGCAGTTCGTACAATGAGCAGTTCTTC
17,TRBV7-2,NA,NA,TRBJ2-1,CASSLGMGRGQGNEQFF,TGTGCCAGCAGCTTAGGGATGGGGAGGGGGCAGGGTAATGAGCAGTTCTTC
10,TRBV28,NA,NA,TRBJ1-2,CASGEGGNTF,TGTGCCAGCGGGGAAGGGGGGAACACCTTC
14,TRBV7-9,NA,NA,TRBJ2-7,CASTLSDHSYEQYF,TGTGCCAGCACCCTATCGGACCACTCCTACGAGCAGTACTTC
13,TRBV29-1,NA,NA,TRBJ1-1,CSVHRGARTEAFF,TGCAGCGTCCACCGGGGGGCTCGGACTGAAGCTTTCTTT
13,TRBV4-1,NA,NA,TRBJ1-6,CASSQDPNSPLHF,TGCGCCAGCAGCCAAGATCCGAATTCACCCCTCCACTTT
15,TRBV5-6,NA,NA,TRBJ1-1,CASSLRGATNTEAFF,TGTGCCAGCAGCTTGAGAGGGGCTACGAACACTGAAGCTTTCTTT
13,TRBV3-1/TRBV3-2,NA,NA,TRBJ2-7,CASSQLGIYEQYF,TGTGCCAGCAGCCAGTTAGGGATCTACGAGCAGTACTTC
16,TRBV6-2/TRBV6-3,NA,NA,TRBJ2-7,CASSGRRVSPVYEQYF,TGTGCCAGCAGTGGACGGAGAGTATCCCCGGTCTACGAGCAGTACTTC
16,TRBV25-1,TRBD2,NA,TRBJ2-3,CASSGSGLAGADTQYF,TGTGCCAGCAGTGGCTCGGGACTAGCGGGGGCAGATACGCAGTATTTT
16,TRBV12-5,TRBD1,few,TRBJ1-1,CASGLWTGGRGTEAFF,TGTGCTAGTGGTCTCTGGACAGGGGGCCGCGGCACTGAAGCTTTCTTT
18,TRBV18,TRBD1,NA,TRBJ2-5,CASSQPGQGRQALKTQYF,TGTGCCAGCTCCCAGCCTGGACAGGGGCGGCAAGCTCTGAAGACCCAGTACTTC
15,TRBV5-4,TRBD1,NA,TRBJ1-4,CASSLAGQGNEKLFF,TGTGCCAGCAGCTTGGCGGGACAGGGTAATGAAAAACTGTTTTTT
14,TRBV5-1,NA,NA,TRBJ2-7,CASSLVAGAYEQYF,TGCGCCAGCAGCTTGGTAGCAGGGGCATACGAGCAGTACTTC
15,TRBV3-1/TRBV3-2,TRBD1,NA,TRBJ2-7,CASSPTGGLSYEQYF,TGTGCCAGCAGTCCGACAGGGGGCCTCTCCTACGAGCAGTACTTC
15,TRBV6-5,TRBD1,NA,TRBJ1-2,CASSYMTGNRGGYTF,TGTGCCAGCAGTTACATGACAGGGAATAGGGGTGGCTACACCTTC
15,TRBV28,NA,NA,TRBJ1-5,CASTYTRGNNQPQHF,TGTGCCAGCACCTATACTCGAGGGAACAATCAGCCCCAGCATTTT
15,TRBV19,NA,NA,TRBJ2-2,CASRTPGQLTGELFF,TGTGCCAGCAGGACTCCGGGACAACTCACCGGGGAGCTGTTTTTT
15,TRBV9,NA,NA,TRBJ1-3,CASSVAGAIGNTIYF,TGTGCCAGCAGCGTAGCAGGGGCGATTGGAAACACCATATATTTT
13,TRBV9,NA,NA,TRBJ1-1,CASSLSASTEAFF,TGTGCCAGCAGTTTATCTGCAAGCACTGAAGCTTTCTTT
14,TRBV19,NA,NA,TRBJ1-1,CASKRPRDPLGAFF,TGTGCCAGTAAGCGGCCAAGGGACCCTTTGGGAGCTTTCTTT
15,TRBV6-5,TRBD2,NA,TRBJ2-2,CASRFSGIDTGELFF,TGTGCCAGCAGATTTAGCGGGATCGACACCGGGGAGCTGTTTTTT
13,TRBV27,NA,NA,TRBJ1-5,CASRGAPNQPQHF,TGTGCCAGCAGGGGGGCTCCCAATCAGCCCCAGCATTTT
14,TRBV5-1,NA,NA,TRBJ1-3,CASSSRGSGNTIYF,TGCGCCAGCAGCTCCAGGGGCTCTGGAAACACCATATATTTT
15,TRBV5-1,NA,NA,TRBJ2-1,CASSGAGTTHNEQFF,TGCGCCAGCAGCGGGGCCGGGACAACCCACAATGAGCAGTTCTTC
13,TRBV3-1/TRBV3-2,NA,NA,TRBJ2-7,CASSGTDGGEQYF,TGTGCCAGCAGCGGAACGGATGGGGGCGAGCAGTACTTC
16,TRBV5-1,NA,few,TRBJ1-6,CASSSRAGAGDSPLHF,TGCGCCAGCAGCTCTAGAGCTGGTGCAGGGGATTCACCCCTCCACTTT
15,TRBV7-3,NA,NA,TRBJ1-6,CASRQGSGGNSPLHF,TGTGCCAGCAGGCAGGGTTCAGGAGGGAATTCACCCCTCCACTTT
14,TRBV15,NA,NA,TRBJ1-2,CATSGREPNYGYTF,TGTGCCACCAGCGGAAGAGAACCAAACTATGGCTACACCTTC
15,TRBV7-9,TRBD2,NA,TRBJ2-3,CASSTGLAGTDTQYF,TGTGCCAGCAGCACTGGACTAGCGGGAACAGATACGCAGTATTTT
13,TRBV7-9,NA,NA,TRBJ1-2,CASERGNTYGYTF,TGTGCCAGCGAGAGGGGTAATACCTATGGCTACACCTTC
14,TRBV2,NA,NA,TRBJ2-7,CASTPSGHGAEQYF,TGTGCCAGCACTCCCTCGGGACACGGCGCCGAGCAGTACTTC
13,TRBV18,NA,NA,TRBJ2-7,CASSPPGSGEQYF,TGTGCCAGCTCACCACCGGGGTCGGGGGAGCAGTACTTC
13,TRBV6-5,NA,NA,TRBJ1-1,CASRSQKNTEAFF,TGTGCCAGCAGATCCCAGAAGAACACTGAAGCTTTCTTT
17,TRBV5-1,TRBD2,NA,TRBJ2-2,CASSAQPQGLVPGELFF,TGCGCCAGCAGCGCACAACCCCAGGGACTAGTCCCCGGGGAGCTGTTTTTT
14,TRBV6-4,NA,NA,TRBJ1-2,CASSLDGGVGSYTF,TGTGCCAGCAGTCTTGACGGCGGGGTTGGGAGCTACACCTTC
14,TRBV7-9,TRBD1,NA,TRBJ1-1,CASSPRTGNTEAFF,TGTGCCAGCAGCCCCCGGACAGGGAACACTGAAGCTTTCTTT
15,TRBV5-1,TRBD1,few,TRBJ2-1,CASSLAGTGYNEQFF,TGCGCCAGCAGCTTGGCCGGGACAGGGTACAATGAGCAGTTCTTC
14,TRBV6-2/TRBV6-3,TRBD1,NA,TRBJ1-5,CASSYSTGPQPQHF,TGTGCCAGCAGTTACTCGACAGGGCCTCAGCCCCAGCATTTT
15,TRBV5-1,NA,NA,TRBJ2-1,CASIRSLTGGGEQFF,TGCGCCAGCATCCGCTCCCTTACCGGAGGTGGTGAGCAGTTCTTC
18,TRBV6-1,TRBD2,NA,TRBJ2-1,CASSGPGLAGGLDNEQFF,TGTGCCAGCAGTGGGCCGGGACTAGCGGGAGGGCTGGACAATGAGCAGTTCTTC
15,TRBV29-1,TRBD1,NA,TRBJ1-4,CSVAPVTGGSEKLFF,TGCAGCGTTGCTCCCGTGACAGGGGGCTCGGAGAAACTGTTTTTT
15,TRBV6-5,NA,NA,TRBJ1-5,CASSPIVLSNQPQHF,TGTGCCAGCAGCCCGATAGTGTTGAGCAATCAGCCCCAGCATTTT
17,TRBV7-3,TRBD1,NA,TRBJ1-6,CASSRAPRGQYNSPLHF,TGTGCCAGCAGCAGGGCCCCCAGGGGGCAGTATAATTCACCCCTCCACTTT
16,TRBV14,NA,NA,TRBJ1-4,CASSHIPGFWNEKLFF,TGTGCCAGCAGCCACATACCGGGGTTTTGGAATGAAAAACTGTTTTTT
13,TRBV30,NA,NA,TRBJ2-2,CAWSRTHRGELFF,TGTGCCTGGAGCCGAACCCACAGGGGGGAGCTGTTTTTT
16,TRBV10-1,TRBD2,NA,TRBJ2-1,CASSASGDTRANEQFF,TGCGCCAGCAGTGCTAGCGGGGATACTCGGGCCAATGAGCAGTTCTTC
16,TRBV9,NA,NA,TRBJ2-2,CASSVAHRANTGELFF,TGTGCCAGCAGCGTAGCTCACAGGGCGAACACCGGGGAGCTGTTTTTT
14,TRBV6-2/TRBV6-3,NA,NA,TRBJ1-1,CASSYQGRGTEAFF,TGTGCCAGCAGTTACCAGGGGCGGGGAACTGAAGCTTTCTTT